The following is a T cell receptor (beta chain) sequence with its context. Its target is not known. These data originate in a study of OX40 agonist ivuxolimab in advanced cancers. Study context: Partial responses occurred in three patients (one hepatocellular carcinoma, two cutaneous melanoma). Broader study findings: On average, a greater number of expanded clones characterised CD8+ T cells relative to CD4+.

The CDR3 has 16 residues. After removal of 4 bases from V and 2 bases from J, the junction contained 8 bases not matched to a gene. Looked up from germline, CDR1 is SGHNT and CDR2 is YYREEE (reference sequence). Profiling relied on immunoSEQ multiplex PCR, and the TCRdb table lists in-frame clones only, not all of them. The sample has roughly 24,000 clones, approximately 89% seen once. The TCR comes from an adult with an advanced solid tumor such as melanoma, head and neck, liver or kidney cancer. The V call is TRBV5-4, the J call TRBJ2-3; 9 nucleotides agree with TRBD2. Sequencing was performed on CD4+ or CD8+ T cells sorted from blood, taken in a trial of the OX40 agonist ivuxolimab. The CDR3 bases are TGTGCCAGCAGCCCCATTAGCGGGGGTCCCACAGATACGCAGTATTTT. Amino acid sequence: CASSPISGGPTDTQYF.